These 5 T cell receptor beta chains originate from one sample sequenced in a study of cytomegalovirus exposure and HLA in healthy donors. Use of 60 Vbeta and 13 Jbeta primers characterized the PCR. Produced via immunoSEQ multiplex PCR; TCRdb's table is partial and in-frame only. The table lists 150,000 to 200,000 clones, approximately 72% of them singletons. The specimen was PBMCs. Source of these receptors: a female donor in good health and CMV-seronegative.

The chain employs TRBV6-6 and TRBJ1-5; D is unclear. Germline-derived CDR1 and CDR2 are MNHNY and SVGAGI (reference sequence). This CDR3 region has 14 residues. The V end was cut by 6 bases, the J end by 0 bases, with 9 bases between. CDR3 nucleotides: TGTGCCAGCAGGCCGGGGTATAGCAATCAGCCCCAGCATTTT. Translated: CASRPGYSNQPQHF.

The CDR3 sequence: CASSLRTGNGNEQFF. The CDR3 nucleotides are TGCGCCAGCAGCTTGCGGACAGGGAATGGAAATGAGCAGTTCTTC. The genes are TRBV5-1 and TRBJ2-1; 8 bases fit TRBD1. This CDR3 spans 15 amino acids. Germline loops: CDR1 SGHRS, CDR2 YFSETQ. V shed 1 base and J 7 bases; nucleotides not matched to a gene: 7. The variable domain in full, with the rest retrieved from reference TRBV5-1 and TRBJ2-1, is KAGVTQTPRYLIKTRGQQVTLSCSPISGHRSVSWYQQTPGQGLQFLFEYFSETQRNKGNFPGRFSGRQFSNSRSEMNVSTLELGDSALYLCASSLRTGNGNEQFFGPGTRLTVL.

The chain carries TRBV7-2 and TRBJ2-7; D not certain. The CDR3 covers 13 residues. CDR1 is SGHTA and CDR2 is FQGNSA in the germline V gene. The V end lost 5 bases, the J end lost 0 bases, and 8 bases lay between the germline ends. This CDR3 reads CASSPSFSYEQYF. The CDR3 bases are TGTGCCAGCAGCCCCTCGTTCTCCTACGAGCAGTACTTC.

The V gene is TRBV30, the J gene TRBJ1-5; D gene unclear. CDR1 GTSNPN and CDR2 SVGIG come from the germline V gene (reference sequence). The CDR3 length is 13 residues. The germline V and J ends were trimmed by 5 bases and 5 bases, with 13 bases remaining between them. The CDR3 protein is CAWEESGDQPQHF. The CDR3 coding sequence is TGTGCCTGGGAGGAATCCGGGGATCAGCCCCAGCATTTT.

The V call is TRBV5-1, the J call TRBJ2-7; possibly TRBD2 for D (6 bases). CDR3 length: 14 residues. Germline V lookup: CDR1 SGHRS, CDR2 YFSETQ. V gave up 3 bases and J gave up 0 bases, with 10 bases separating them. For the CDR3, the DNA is TGCGCCAGCAGCTCCGGGACTGTCTCCTACGAGCAGTACTTC. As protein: CASSSGTVSYEQYF.